This TCR beta chain was profiled in a study of blood T cell repertoires in COVID-19. Study information: Sources were T cells, B-cell-depleted T cells, or PBMCs; the material itself was cDNA or gDNA.

Between the trimmed V and J ends, which lost 5 bases and 5 bases, there was a span of 10 bases. This CDR3 region has 13 residues. Germline CDR1 MNHEY, CDR2 SVGAGI. This clone is a singleton in its sample. Original data processing: Amplifying reference gene primers gave estimates of nucleated cell counts. The data were produced by immunoSEQ multiplex PCR, yet TCRdb's version contains in-frame clones alone and is incomplete. That table supplies the V and J calls and clone size; D and trimming were determined from the DNA. The table includes about 28,000 clones, roughly 87% detected once. This chain uses TRBV6-5 with TRBJ1-5; D is ambiguous. Sample: peripheral blood. The clonotype comes from a man in his fifties or sixties with active COVID-19. The CDR3 DNA follows: TGTGCCAGCAGTCTGGCCGGGGATCAGCCCCAGCATTTT. Encoded protein: CASSLAGDQPQHF.